Here is one T cell receptor beta chain with its context. Its specificity is not known. The source of the sample is a study of early T cells in non-severe SARS-CoV-2 infection. Study summary: The chains were unpaired, and the sequenced material was bulk RNA from unsorted whole blood.

The CDR3 contains 15 residues. The germline V and J ends were trimmed by 5 bases and 0 bases, with 10 bases remaining between them. Germline CDR1 and CDR2: LGHNA and YSLEER. Regarding the study as a whole: In VDJdb matching, anti-spike CD8 responses were favored while private and CD4 specificities went missing.

Researchers tagged individual cDNA molecules with unique molecular identifiers. TCRdb called the 5' RACE reads again in MiXCR, with one record for every CDR3 protein. The table includes tens of thousands of distinct CDR3 sequences, about 13% detected once. This TCR was recovered from an adult who was a healthcare worker with PCR-confirmed SARS-CoV-2 infection or an uninfected control (not recorded which). The gene calls are TRBV4-3 and TRBJ2-2; D remains ambiguous. What was sequenced was whole blood. This CDR3 is CASSTSQTNTGELFF. The CDR3 DNA reads TGCGCCAGCAGCACCTCACAGACGAACACCGGGGAGCTGTTTTTT.